This TCR beta chain is from a study of cytomegalovirus exposure and HLA in healthy donors. Data came from immunoSEQ multiplex PCR; TCRdb stores just in-frame clones and leaves some out. Counted here are 59,000 or so clones, 75% to 90% occurring once; the ten biggest clones make up 15%. The CDR3 is 12 residues long. CDR1 is MGHRA, CDR2 YSYEKL, per germline. With 3 bases removed from V and 6 bases from J, the gap between germline ends came to 8 bases. The clonotype was recovered from a woman under 30 in good health and CMV-seronegative. The V call is TRBV4-1, the J call TRBJ1-2; D remains ambiguous. Sequencing used PBMCs. The DNA of the CDR3 is TGCGCCAGCAGCCAGGCAAACAATGGCTACACCTTC. Protein: CASSQANNGYTF.